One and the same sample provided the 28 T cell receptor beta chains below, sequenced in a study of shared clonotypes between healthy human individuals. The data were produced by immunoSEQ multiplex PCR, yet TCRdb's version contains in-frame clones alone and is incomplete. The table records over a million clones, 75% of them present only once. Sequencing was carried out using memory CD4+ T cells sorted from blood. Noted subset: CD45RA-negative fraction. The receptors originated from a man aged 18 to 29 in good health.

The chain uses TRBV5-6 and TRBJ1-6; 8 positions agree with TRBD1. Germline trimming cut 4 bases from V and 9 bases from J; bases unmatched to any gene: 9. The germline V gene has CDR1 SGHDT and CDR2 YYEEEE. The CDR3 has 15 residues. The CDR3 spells CASSGPGQASSPLHF. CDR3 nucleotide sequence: TGTGCCAGCAGCGGCCCGGGACAGGCTAGTTCACCCCTCCACTTT.

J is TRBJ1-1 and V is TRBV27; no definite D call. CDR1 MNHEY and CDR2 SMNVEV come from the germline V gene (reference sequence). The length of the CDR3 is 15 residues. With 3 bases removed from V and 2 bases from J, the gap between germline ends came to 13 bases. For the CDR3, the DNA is TGTGCCAGCAGTTTGGGAGTAGGGATTAACACTGAAGCTTTCTTT. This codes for CASSLGVGINTEAFF.

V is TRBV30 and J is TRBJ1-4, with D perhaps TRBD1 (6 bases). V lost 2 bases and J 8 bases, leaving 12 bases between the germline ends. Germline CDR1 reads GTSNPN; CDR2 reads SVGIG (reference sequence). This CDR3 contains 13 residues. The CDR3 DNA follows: TGTGCCTGGAGTCAGGGGCCGGTCGAAAAACTGTTTTTT. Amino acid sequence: CAWSQGPVEKLFF. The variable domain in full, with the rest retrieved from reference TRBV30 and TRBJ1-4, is SQTIHQWPATLVQPVGSPLSLECTVEGTSNPNLYWYRQAAGRGLQLLFYSVGIGQISSEVPQNLSASRPQDRQFILSSKKLLLSDSGFYLCAWSQGPVEKLFFGSGTQLSVL.

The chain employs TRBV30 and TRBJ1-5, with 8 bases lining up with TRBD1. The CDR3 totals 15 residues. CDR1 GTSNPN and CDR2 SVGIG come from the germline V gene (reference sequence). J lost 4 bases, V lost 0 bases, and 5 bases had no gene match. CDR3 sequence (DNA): TGTGCCTGGAGTGTCGCGACAGGGGAGAATCAGCCCCAGCATTTT. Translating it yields CAWSVATGENQPQHF.

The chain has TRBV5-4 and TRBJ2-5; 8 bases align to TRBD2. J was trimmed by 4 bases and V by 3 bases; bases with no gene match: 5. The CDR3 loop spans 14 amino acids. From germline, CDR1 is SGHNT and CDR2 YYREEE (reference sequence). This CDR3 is CASSSSGTRETQYF. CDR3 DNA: TGTGCCAGCAGCTCCTCCGGGACTAGAGAGACCCAGTACTTC.

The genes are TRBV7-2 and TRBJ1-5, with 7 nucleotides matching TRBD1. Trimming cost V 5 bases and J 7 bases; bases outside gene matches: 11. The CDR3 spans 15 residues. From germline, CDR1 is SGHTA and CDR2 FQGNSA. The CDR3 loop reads CASSPGQPGGQPQHF. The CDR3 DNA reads TGTGCCAGCAGCCCGGGACAGCCGGGGGGCCAGCCCCAGCATTTT.

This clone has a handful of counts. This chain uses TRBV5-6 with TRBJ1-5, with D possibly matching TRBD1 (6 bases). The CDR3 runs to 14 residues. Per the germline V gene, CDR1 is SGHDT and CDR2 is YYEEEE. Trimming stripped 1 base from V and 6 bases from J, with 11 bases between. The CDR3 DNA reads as TGTGCCAGCAGCTTGAAAGGGGGGGCTCAGCCCCAGCATTTT. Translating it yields CASSLKGGAQPQHF.

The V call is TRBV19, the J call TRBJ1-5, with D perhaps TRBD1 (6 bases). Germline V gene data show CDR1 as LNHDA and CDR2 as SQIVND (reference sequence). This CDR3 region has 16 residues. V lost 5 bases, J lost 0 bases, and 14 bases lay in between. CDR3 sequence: CASSPTGTDSNQPQHF. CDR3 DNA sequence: TGTGCCAGTAGTCCCACAGGGACTGATAGCAATCAGCCCCAGCATTTT.

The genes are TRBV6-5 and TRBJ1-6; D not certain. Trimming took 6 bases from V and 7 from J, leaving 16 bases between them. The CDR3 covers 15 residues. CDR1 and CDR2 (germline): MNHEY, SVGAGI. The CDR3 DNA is TGTGCCAGCAGGTCCGATTTTCGGCCGAATTCACCCCTCCACTTT. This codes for CASRSDFRPNSPLHF.

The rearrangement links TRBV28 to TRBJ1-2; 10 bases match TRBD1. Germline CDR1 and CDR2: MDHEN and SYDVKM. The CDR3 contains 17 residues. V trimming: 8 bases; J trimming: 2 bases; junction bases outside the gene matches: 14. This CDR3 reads CASFPSPGQGSNYGYTF. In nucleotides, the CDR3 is TGTGCCAGCTTTCCTTCACCGGGACAGGGGTCGAACTATGGCTACACCTTC.

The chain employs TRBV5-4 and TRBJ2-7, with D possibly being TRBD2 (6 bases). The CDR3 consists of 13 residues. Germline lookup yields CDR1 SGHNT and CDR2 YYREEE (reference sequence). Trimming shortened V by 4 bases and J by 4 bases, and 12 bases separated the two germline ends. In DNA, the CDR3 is TGTGCCAGCAGCGCCGGTGGGGGGTACGAGCAGTACTTC. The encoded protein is CASSAGGGYEQYF.

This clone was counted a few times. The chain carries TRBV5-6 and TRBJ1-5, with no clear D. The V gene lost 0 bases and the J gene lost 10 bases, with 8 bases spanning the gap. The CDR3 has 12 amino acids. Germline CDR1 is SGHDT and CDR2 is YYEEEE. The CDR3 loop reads CASSLGGLPQHF. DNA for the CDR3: TGTGCCAGCAGCTTGGGGGGATTACCCCAGCATTTT. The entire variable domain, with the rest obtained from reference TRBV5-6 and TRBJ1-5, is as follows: DAGVTQSPTHLIKTRGQQVTLRCSPKSGHDTVSWYQQALGQGPQFIFQYYEEEERQRGNFPDRFSGHQFPNYSSELNVNALLLGDSALYLCASSLGGLPQHFGDGTRLSIL.

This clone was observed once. DNA of the CDR3: TGCGCCAGCAAGGTACAGGGGGCCGGGGAGCTGTTTTTT. Protein product: CASKVQGAGELFF. V gene TRBV5-1 combines with J gene TRBJ2-2, with 8 bases aligning to TRBD1. With V trimmed by 6 bases and J by 6 bases, 4 bases remained unmatched. Germline values: CDR1 SGHRS, CDR2 YFSETQ. The CDR3 consists of 13 residues.

The CDR3 is CASSTPMGAGDTYEQYF. CDR3 nucleotides: TGTGCCAGTAGTACCCCCATGGGGGCGGGTGACACCTACGAGCAGTACTTC. This rearrangement joins TRBV19 to TRBJ2-7, with D possibly being TRBD1 (6 bases). The CDR3 is 17 amino acids. Germline lookup yields CDR1 LNHDA and CDR2 SQIVND (reference sequence). V lost 4 bases, J lost 2 bases, and 21 bases lay in between.

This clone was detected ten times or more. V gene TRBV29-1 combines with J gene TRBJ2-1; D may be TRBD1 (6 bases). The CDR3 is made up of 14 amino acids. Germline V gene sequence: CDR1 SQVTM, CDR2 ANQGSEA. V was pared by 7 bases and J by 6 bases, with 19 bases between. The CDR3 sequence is CSAERLQGFNEQFF. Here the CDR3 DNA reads TGCAGCGCAGAGCGCTTACAGGGTTTCAATGAGCAGTTCTTC.

The CDR3 region is CASSPTFADTQYF. In nucleotides, the CDR3 is TGTGCCAGCAGCCCTACATTCGCAGATACGCAGTATTTT. The chain carries TRBV9 and TRBJ2-3; no clear D gene. Trimming removed 4 bases from V and 4 bases from J, with 10 bases in between. The CDR3 runs 13 residues. CDR1 SGDLS and CDR2 YYNGEE come from the germline V gene.

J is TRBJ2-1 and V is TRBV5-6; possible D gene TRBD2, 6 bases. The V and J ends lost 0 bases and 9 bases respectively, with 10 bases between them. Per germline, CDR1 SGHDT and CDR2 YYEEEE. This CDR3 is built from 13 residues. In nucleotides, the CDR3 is TGTGCCAGCAGCTTGGGACTAGAAACTGAGCAGTTCTTC. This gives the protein CASSLGLETEQFF.

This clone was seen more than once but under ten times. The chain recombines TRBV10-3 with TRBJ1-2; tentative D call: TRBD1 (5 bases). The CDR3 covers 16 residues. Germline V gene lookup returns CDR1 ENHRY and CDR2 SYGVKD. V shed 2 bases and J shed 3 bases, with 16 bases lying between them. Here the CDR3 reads CAISELVSGTDYGYTF. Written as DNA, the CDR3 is TGTGCCATCAGTGAGCTGGTGAGCGGGACGGACTATGGCTACACCTTC.

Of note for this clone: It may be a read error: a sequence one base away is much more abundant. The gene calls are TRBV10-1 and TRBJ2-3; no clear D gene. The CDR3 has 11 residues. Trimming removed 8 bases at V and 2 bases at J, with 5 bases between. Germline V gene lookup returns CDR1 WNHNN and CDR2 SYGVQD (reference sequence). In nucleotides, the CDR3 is TGCGCCAGCGGCTTCACAGATACGCAGTATTTT. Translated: CASGFTDTQYF.

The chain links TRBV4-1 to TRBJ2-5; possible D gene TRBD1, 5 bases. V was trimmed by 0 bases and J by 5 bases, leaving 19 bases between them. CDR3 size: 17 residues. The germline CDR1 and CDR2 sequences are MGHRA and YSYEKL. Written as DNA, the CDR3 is TGCGCCAGCAGCCAAGATCCTCAAAGAAACTCAGGGGAGACCCAGTACTTC. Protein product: CASSQDPQRNSGETQYF.

The CDR3 region has the DNA TGTGCCAGCAGTTTTGAAAGGGGGTGGAATTCACCCCTCCACTTT. It codes for CASSFERGWNSPLHF. This chain connects TRBV27 to TRBJ1-6, with D possibly matching TRBD1 (6 bases). The CDR3 runs 15 residues. Trimming removed 3 bases at V and 7 bases at J, with 13 bases between. The germline gives CDR1 MNHEY, CDR2 SMNVEV (reference sequence).

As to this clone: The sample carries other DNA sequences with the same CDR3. The CDR3 coding sequence is TGTGCCTGGAGTGTACCCCCCACCTACGAGCAGTACTTC. Its protein is CAWSVPPTYEQYF. The rearrangement joins TRBV30 to TRBJ2-7; no definite D call. Per the germline V gene, CDR1 is GTSNPN and CDR2 is SVGIG (reference sequence). This CDR3 has 13 residues. V lost 0 bases and J 2 bases, leaving 8 bases between the germline ends.

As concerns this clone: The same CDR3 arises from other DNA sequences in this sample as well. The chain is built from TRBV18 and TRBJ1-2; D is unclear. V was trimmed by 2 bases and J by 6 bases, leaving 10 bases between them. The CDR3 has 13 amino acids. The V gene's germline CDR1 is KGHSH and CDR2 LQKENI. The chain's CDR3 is CASSPRERDGYTF. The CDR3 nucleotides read TGTGCCAGCTCACCAAGGGAGAGGGATGGCTACACCTTC.

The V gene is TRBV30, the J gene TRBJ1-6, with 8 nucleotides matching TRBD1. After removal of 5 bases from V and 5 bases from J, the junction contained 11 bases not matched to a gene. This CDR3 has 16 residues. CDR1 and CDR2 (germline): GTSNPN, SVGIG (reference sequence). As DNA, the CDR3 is TGTGCCTGGGACCTCGGGACAGGTCGGAATAATTCACCCCTCCACTTT. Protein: CAWDLGTGRNNSPLHF. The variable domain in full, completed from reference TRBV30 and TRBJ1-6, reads SQTIHQWPATLVQPVGSPLSLECTVEGTSNPNLYWYRQAAGRGLQLLFYSVGIGQISSEVPQNLSASRPQDRQFILSSKKLLLSDSGFYLCAWDLGTGRNNSPLHFGNGTRLTVT.

The CDR3 protein is CASSAPGSGQPQHF. DNA for the CDR3: TGTGCCAGCAGTGCCCCGGGAAGTGGTCAGCCCCAGCATTTT. V gene TRBV6-5 combines with J gene TRBJ1-5; D is undetermined. CDR3 size: 14 residues. With 5 bases removed from V and 6 bases from J, the gap between germline ends came to 14 bases. CDR1 MNHEY and CDR2 SVGAGI come from the germline V gene.

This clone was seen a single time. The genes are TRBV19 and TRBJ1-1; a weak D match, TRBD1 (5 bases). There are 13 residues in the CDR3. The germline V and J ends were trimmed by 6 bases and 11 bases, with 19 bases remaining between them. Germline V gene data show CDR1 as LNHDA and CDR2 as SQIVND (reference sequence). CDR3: CASSNGAARAAFF. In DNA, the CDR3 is TGTGCCAGTAGCAATGGGGCCGCCCGGGCGGCTTTCTTT.

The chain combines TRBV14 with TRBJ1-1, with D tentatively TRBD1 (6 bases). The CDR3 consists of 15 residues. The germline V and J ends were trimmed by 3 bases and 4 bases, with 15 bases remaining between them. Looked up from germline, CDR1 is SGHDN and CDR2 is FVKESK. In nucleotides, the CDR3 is TGTGCCAGCAGCCACCCCCCAGGGGTAGGCACTGAAGCTTTCTTT. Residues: CASSHPPGVGTEAFF.

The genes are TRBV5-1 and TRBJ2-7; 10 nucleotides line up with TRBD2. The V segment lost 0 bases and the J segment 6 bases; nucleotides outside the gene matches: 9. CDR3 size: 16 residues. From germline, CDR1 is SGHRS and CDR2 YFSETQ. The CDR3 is CASSLDASGRSSEQYF. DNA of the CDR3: TGCGCCAGCAGCTTGGACGCTAGCGGGAGAAGTAGCGAGCAGTACTTC.